These 32 T cell receptor beta chains originate from one sample sequenced in a study of early stage breast cancer tumors. Repertoires were generated with immunoSEQ multiplex PCR, while TCRdb's copy carries only in-frame clones and drops some. Of 4,500 to 6,500 clones in the sample, 68% were seen once. The specimen sequenced was breast tumor tissue. The origin of the receptors is a person between 55 and 69 years old with breast cancer.

This clone was seen once. The V call is TRBV2, the J call TRBJ1-3; D is uncertain. V was clipped by 3 bases and J by 1 base, with 13 bases between them. There are 16 residues in the CDR3. The germline CDR1 and CDR2 sequences are SNHLY and FYNNEI. The CDR3 loop is CASSELWTVSGNTIYF. The CDR3 region has the DNA TGTGCCAGCAGTGAGCTGTGGACGGTATCTGGAAACACCATATATTTT.

The J gene is TRBJ2-5, the V gene TRBV4-2, with 8 bases lining up with TRBD1. Losses at the gene ends were 3 bases for V and 3 bases for J; bases not matched to a gene: 6. CDR1 and CDR2 from the germline V gene are LGHNA and YNFKEQ. The CDR3 length is 15 residues. In DNA form, the CDR3 reads TGTGCCAGCAGCCAGCAATGGACAGGGAAAGAGACCCAGTACTTC. It yields the protein CASSQQWTGKETQYF.

The rearrangement uses TRBV2 and TRBJ2-5, with D unclear. The CDR3 spans 13 residues. Germline V gene sequence: CDR1 SNHLY, CDR2 FYNNEI. V lost 6 bases to trimming and J lost 5 bases, with 13 bases between them. Written as DNA, the CDR3 is TGTGCCAGCAGACGGTCCCTGGGGGAGACCCAGTACTTC. This translates into CASRRSLGETQYF.

The V call is TRBV6-5, the J call TRBJ1-1; TRBD1 matches 7 bases. Germline CDR1 is MNHEY and CDR2 is SVGAGI. There are 13 residues in the CDR3. Trimming removed 5 bases from V and 9 bases from J; junction bases left unmatched: 9. This CDR3 reads CASSERGRMKAFF. The CDR3 nucleotides are TGTGCCAGCAGTGAGAGGGGGCGTATGAAAGCTTTCTTT.

This clone was seen more than once but under ten times. The rearrangement joins TRBV13 to TRBJ1-1; D is possibly TRBD1 (6 bases). The CDR3 runs to 14 residues. CDR1 and CDR2 from the germline V gene are PRHDT and FYEKMQ (reference sequence). Trimming stripped 5 bases from V and 0 bases from J, with 10 bases between. DNA for the CDR3: TGTGCCAGCAGCCGGGGACACCTGAACACTGAAGCTTTCTTT. It translates to CASSRGHLNTEAFF.

The CDR3 DNA follows: TGTGCCTGGAGTCCGGGGACAGGAGTCTCCTACGAGCAGTACTTC. This gives the protein CAWSPGTGVSYEQYF. The rearrangement links TRBV30 to TRBJ2-7, with TRBD1 matching 8 bases. Trimming at V came to 2 bases and at J to 0 bases, leaving 6 bases not matched to a gene. Germline CDR1 reads GTSNPN; CDR2 reads SVGIG (reference sequence). The CDR3 loop spans 15 amino acids.

CDR3 sequence (DNA): TGTGCCAGCAGTGGGACTAGCGGGGGGAATTTGTACCAAGAGACCCAGTACTTC. This codes for CASSGTSGGNLYQETQYF. The chain recombines TRBV6-1 with TRBJ2-5; 14 bases match TRBD2. Germline V gene data show CDR1 as MNHNS and CDR2 as SASEGT. CDR3 length: 18 amino acids. V gave up 4 bases and J gave up 0 bases; unmatched junction bases: 7.

This clone has only a few counts. The rearrangement links TRBV5-4 to TRBJ2-5; 9 bases are shared with TRBD1. Germline values: CDR1 SGHNT, CDR2 YYREEE (reference sequence). The V and J ends lost 5 bases and 3 bases, in that order; junction bases with no gene match: 11. The CDR3 contains 16 residues. The CDR3 reads CASRSPGQGGEETQYF. CDR3 coding DNA: TGTGCCAGCAGGTCACCGGGACAGGGAGGGGAAGAGACCCAGTACTTC.

The chain links TRBV5-6 to TRBJ2-3, with D unresolved. Trimming took 2 bases from V and 6 from J, leaving 19 bases between them. This CDR3 region has 16 residues. Germline CDR1 SGHDT, CDR2 YYEEEE. This CDR3 is CASSFPFGRSGDTQYF. The CDR3 nucleotides read TGTGCCAGCAGCTTCCCCTTCGGGCGATCTGGGGATACGCAGTATTTT. Filled out from reference TRBV5-6 and TRBJ2-3, the complete variable domain reads DAGVTQSPTHLIKTRGQQVTLRCSPKSGHDTVSWYQQALGQGPQFIFQYYEEEERQRGNFPDRFSGHQFPNYSSELNVNALLLGDSALYLCASSFPFGRSGDTQYFGPGTRLTVL.

The rearrangement joins TRBV7-6 to TRBJ2-3; D remains ambiguous. CDR1 is SGHVS, CDR2 FNYEAQ, per germline. The V end was cut by 5 bases, the J end by 4 bases, with 10 bases between. This CDR3 comprises 13 residues. CDR3 bases: TGTGCCAGCAGCCTCAGTGGCGCAGATACGCAGTATTTT. It codes for CASSLSGADTQYF.

This clone was observed a few times. The chain combines TRBV5-4 with TRBJ1-2; D is unresolved. The CDR3 is made up of 14 amino acids. Germline values: CDR1 SGHNT, CDR2 YYREEE (reference sequence). V lost 2 bases and J lost 2, with 10 bases in between. DNA for the CDR3: TGTGCCAGCAGCTTATCAGGCAGCAACTATGGCTACACCTTC. This codes for CASSLSGSNYGYTF.

This clone has just a few counts. This chain links TRBV12-5 with TRBJ1-2; D is unclear. V was trimmed by 3 bases and J by 2 bases, leaving 13 bases between them. The CDR3 covers 15 residues. Germline CDR1 and CDR2: LGHNT and FRNRAP. The CDR3 DNA reads as TGTGCTAGTGGTTTTCCTGATCGACCAAACTATGGCTACACCTTC. It encodes CASGFPDRPNYGYTF.

This clone has a handful of counts. The chain links TRBV27 to TRBJ2-5, with 12 bases lining up with TRBD2. The CDR3 sequence is 18 residues long. CDR1 and CDR2 from the germline V gene are MNHEY and SMNVEV (reference sequence). V gave up 1 base and J gave up 4 bases; unmatched junction bases: 10. DNA for the CDR3: TGTGCCAGCAGTTTATTGGCTAGCGGGGGGGCCGGGGGAGAGACCCAGTACTTC. This sequence encodes CASSLLASGGAGGETQYF.

The chain combines TRBV7-6 with TRBJ2-1; 8 bases map to TRBD2. The CDR3 sequence is 14 residues long. Germline CDR1 reads SGHVS; CDR2 reads FNYEAQ. With 4 bases clipped from V and 8 bases from J, the junction kept 7 bases outside the gene matches. CDR3 loop: CASSSWRGDHEQFF. For the CDR3, the DNA is TGTGCCAGCAGCTCCTGGCGGGGGGATCATGAGCAGTTCTTC. Using reference TRBV7-6 and TRBJ2-1 for the parts outside the CDR3, the full variable domain is GAGVSQSPRYKVTKRGQDVALRCDPISGHVSLYWYRQALGQGPEFLTYFNYEAQQDKSGLPNDRFSAERPEGSISTLTIQRTEQRDSAMYRCASSSWRGDHEQFFGPGTRLTVL.

The gene calls are TRBV15 and TRBJ1-3, with TRBD1 matching over 7 bases. Unmatched junction bases numbered 10, after V lost 8 bases and J lost 0 bases. The germline gives CDR1 LNHNV, CDR2 YYDKDF (reference sequence). The CDR3 spans 16 residues. The DNA for the CDR3 is TGTGCCACCTCCGGAACAGGGGCAGACTCTGGAAACACCATATATTTT. This gives the protein CATSGTGADSGNTIYF. Together with reference TRBV15 and TRBJ1-3, the CDR3 gives the full variable domain: DAMVIQNPRYQVTQFGKPVTLSCSQTLNHNVMYWYQQKSSQAPKLLFHYYDKDFNNEADTPDNFQSRRPNTSFCFLDIRSPGLGDTAMYLCATSGTGADSGNTIYFGEGSWLTVV.

V usage is TRBV6-5 and J usage is TRBJ2-7; D is undetermined. CDR1 and CDR2 (germline): MNHEY, SVGAGI. Trimming stripped 0 bases from V and 0 bases from J, with 6 bases between. The CDR3 is made up of 14 amino acids. The CDR3: CASSYSVSSYEQYF. CDR3 DNA sequence: TGTGCCAGCAGTTACTCAGTCAGCTCCTACGAGCAGTACTTC.

This rearrangement joins TRBV7-9 to TRBJ1-1; TRBD1 matches at 7 bases. The CDR3 is 16 amino acids. Trimming took 2 bases from V and 1 from J; bases not matched to a gene: 7. Germline-derived CDR1 and CDR2 are SEHNR and FQNEAQ (reference sequence). The CDR3 loop is CASSLFLGQRNTEAFF. The CDR3 DNA reads as TGTGCCAGCAGCTTATTTTTGGGACAGAGGAACACTGAAGCTTTCTTT.

The chain employs TRBV28 and TRBJ2-7; D unclear. Germline V gene lookup returns CDR1 MDHEN and CDR2 SYDVKM. This CDR3 is 11 amino acids long. V gave up 6 bases and J gave up 2 bases, with 5 bases separating them. The CDR3 region has the DNA TGTGCCAGCAGGTCCCCCTACGAGCAGTACTTC. Protein product: CASRSPYEQYF. The full variable domain, with the rest looked up from reference TRBV28 and TRBJ2-7, is DVKVTQSSRYLVKRTGEKVFLECVQDMDHENMFWYRQDPGLGLRLIYFSYDVKMKEKGDIPEGYSVSREKKERFSLILESASTNQTSMYLCASRSPYEQYFGPGTRLTVT.

The gene calls are TRBV7-2 and TRBJ2-1, with 10 bases that match TRBD1. Trimming at V came to 2 bases and at J to 4 bases, leaving 5 bases not matched to a gene. Germline V gene lookup returns CDR1 SGHTA and CDR2 FQGNSA. This CDR3 spans 16 amino acids. DNA for the CDR3: TGTGCCAGCAGCTTATGGACAGGGGGAGGGTACAATGAGCAGTTCTTC. Translating gives CASSLWTGGGYNEQFF.

The V and J genes are TRBV5-5 and TRBJ2-7; perhaps D is TRBD1 or TRBD2 (5 bases each). Germline V gene lookup returns CDR1 SGHKS and CDR2 YYEKEE (reference sequence). The CDR3 extends over 14 amino acids. V dropped 1 base and J dropped 6 bases, with 14 bases sitting between them. DNA for the CDR3: TGTGCCAGCAGCTTGACAACCCCGAGGGGCGAGCAGTACTTC. Translated, it gives CASSLTTPRGEQYF.

By share, this clone ranks as large. The J gene is TRBJ2-7, the V gene TRBV10-3, with D perhaps assigned TRBD1 or TRBD2 (6 bases each). This CDR3 comprises 16 residues. V was pared by 3 bases and J by 2 bases, with 17 bases between. Germline loops: CDR1 ENHRY, CDR2 SYGVKD. The DNA for the CDR3 is TGTGCCATCAGTGATCTCCAACGGGGGCCCCCCTACGAGCAGTACTTC. It codes for CAISDLQRGPPYEQYF.

This clone was observed once. This chain connects TRBV5-1 to TRBJ2-7; D gene ambiguous. The length of the CDR3 is 15 residues. From germline, CDR1 is SGHRS and CDR2 YFSETQ. The germline V and J ends were trimmed by 4 bases and 0 bases, with 14 bases remaining between them. CDR3: CASSVGQDLSYEQYF. In nucleotides, the CDR3 is TGCGCCAGCAGCGTTGGGCAGGACCTCTCCTACGAGCAGTACTTC.

This rearrangement joins TRBV6-1 to TRBJ2-7; 7 bases are a match to TRBD1. This CDR3 has 11 residues. Germline loops: CDR1 MNHNS, CDR2 SASEGT. Trimming cost V 8 bases and J 7 bases; bases outside gene matches: 5. In DNA form, the CDR3 reads TGTGCCAGCTTGTTGACAGGGGAGCAGTACTTC. Its translation: CASLLTGEQYF.

By share, this clone ranks as large. This chain uses TRBV6-4 with TRBJ1-2; D gene ambiguous. With 10 bases removed from V and 3 bases from J, the gap between germline ends came to 3 bases. Looked up from germline, CDR1 is MRHNA and CDR2 is SNTAGT. CDR3 length: 9 residues. CDR3 sequence: CANHYGYTF. CDR3 nucleotide sequence: TGTGCCAACCACTATGGCTACACCTTC.

The chain employs TRBV18 and TRBJ2-3; TRBD2 matches 7 bases. Germline V gene data show CDR1 as KGHSH and CDR2 as LQKENI. The ends lost 3 bases at V and 6 bases at J; junction bases unmatched: 6. CDR3 length equals 14 residues. The CDR3 here is CASSPLSGEDTQYF. For the CDR3, the DNA is TGTGCCAGCTCACCGCTAAGCGGGGAGGATACGCAGTATTTT.

This clone was observed a handful of times. The rearrangement joins TRBV15 to TRBJ2-1; unclear D gene. The V and J ends lost 1 base and 4 bases respectively, with 5 bases between them. The CDR3 contains 13 residues. The germline gives CDR1 LNHNV, CDR2 YYDKDF (reference sequence). CDR3 protein: CATSRAGYNEQFF. Written as DNA, the CDR3 is TGTGCCACCAGCAGAGCCGGATACAATGAGCAGTTCTTC.

The V and J genes are TRBV12-2 and TRBJ2-3; TRBD1, the D gene given by the table, was not confirmed from the DNA. TRBV12-2 corresponds to a pseudogene. The CDR3 sequence is 17 residues long. The CDR3 DNA reads TGTGCAAGTCGCTCTGGGGGACACGGGGCAAGCACAGATACGCAGTATTTT. This sequence encodes CASRSGGHGASTDTQYF.

V usage is TRBV9 and J usage is TRBJ2-1; TRBD1 is a possible D gene (6 bases). The CDR3 has 14 residues. Germline V gives CDR1 SGDLS, CDR2 YYNGEE. V was shortened by 3 bases and J by 4 bases, with 11 bases between the two germline ends. This CDR3 reads CASSARDKYNEQFF. The CDR3 DNA reads TGTGCCAGCAGCGCCCGGGACAAATACAATGAGCAGTTCTTC.

The chain carries TRBV2 and TRBJ2-6; 9 positions agree with TRBD1. V shed 6 bases, J shed 0 bases, and the junction held 6 bases outside the gene matches. The CDR3 runs to 17 residues. CDR1 SNHLY and CDR2 FYNNEI come from the germline V gene. This chain's CDR3 is CASRATGGNSGANVLTF. CDR3 DNA: TGTGCCAGCAGAGCGACAGGGGGGAACTCTGGGGCCAACGTCCTGACTTTC.

The genes are TRBV19 and TRBJ1-4; 8 bases are shared with TRBD1. J gave up 2 bases and V 8 bases, and 13 bases lay outside the gene matches. CDR3 size: 17 residues. Germline values: CDR1 LNHDA, CDR2 SQIVND (reference sequence). The CDR3 is CASGQDRASLTNEKLFF. CDR3 sequence (DNA): TGTGCCAGTGGGCAGGACAGGGCGTCACTCACTAATGAAAAACTGTTTTTT.

The rearrangement uses TRBV6-5 and TRBJ2-3; 8 positions agree with TRBD1. Germline CDR1 and CDR2: MNHEY and SVGAGI. Losses at the gene ends were 5 bases for V and 4 bases for J; bases not matched to a gene: 2. CDR3 length: 13 residues. Here the CDR3 reads CASSNRGADTQYF. CDR3 coding DNA: TGTGCCAGCAGTAACAGGGGGGCAGATACGCAGTATTTT.

The gene calls are TRBV6-5 and TRBJ1-1; D might be TRBD1 (6 bases). There are 14 residues in the CDR3. From germline, CDR1 is MNHEY and CDR2 SVGAGI. V lost 4 bases and J lost 1, with 10 bases in between. The CDR3, as DNA: TGTGCCAGCAGTTGGCGGACAGAGAACACTGAAGCTTTCTTT. This translates into CASSWRTENTEAFF.